This entry concerns a single T cell receptor (beta chain). This entry is derived from a study of cytomegalovirus exposure and HLA in healthy donors. PCR primers comprised 60 Vbeta and 13 Jbeta primers. Sequencing was performed with immunoSEQ multiplex PCR; in TCRdb, only in-frame clones are kept and a portion is missing. The data show 110,000 to 150,000 clones, about 76% seen once. The TCR originated in a male donor in good health and CMV-seronegative. Material: PBMCs.

CDR3 coding DNA: TGTGCCAGCAGTCTAGCGGGAGGAGATACGCAGTATTTT. It is translated as CASSLAGGDTQYF. This chain joins TRBV2 and TRBJ2-3; 11 nucleotides match TRBD2. The V and J ends lost 5 bases and 5 bases, in that order; junction bases with no gene match: 0. The CDR3 runs 13 residues. Germline V gene lookup returns CDR1 SNHLY and CDR2 FYNNEI.